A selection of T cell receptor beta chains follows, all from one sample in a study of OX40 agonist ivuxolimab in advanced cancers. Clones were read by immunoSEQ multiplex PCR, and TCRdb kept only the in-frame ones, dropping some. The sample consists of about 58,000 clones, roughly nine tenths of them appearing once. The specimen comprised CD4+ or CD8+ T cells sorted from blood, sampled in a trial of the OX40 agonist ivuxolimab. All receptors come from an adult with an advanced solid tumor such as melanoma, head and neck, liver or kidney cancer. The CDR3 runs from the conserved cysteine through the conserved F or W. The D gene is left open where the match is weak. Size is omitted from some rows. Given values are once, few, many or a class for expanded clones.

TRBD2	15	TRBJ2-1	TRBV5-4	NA	TGTGCCAGCAGCTTAAGGCGGGAGGTCGGAAATGAGCAGTTCTTC	CASSLRREVGNEQFF
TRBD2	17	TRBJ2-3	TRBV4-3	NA	TGCGCCAGCAGCCCCGGACTAGCGGGAGGGGTGGCAGATACGCAGTATTTT	CASSPGLAGGVADTQYF
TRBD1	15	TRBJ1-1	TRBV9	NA	TGTGCCAGCAGCCCCCGGACAGGGGAGAACACTGAAGCTTTCTTT	CASSPRTGENTEAFF
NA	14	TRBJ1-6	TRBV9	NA	TGTGCCAGCAGCACACAGGGCGGTAATTCACCCCTCCACTTT	CASSTQGGNSPLHF
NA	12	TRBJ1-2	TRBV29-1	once	TGCAGCGTTGACGGGGAAAACTATGGCTACACCTTC	CSVDGENYGYTF
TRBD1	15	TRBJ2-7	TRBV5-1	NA	TGCGCCAGCAGCTACCTGGGCAGGGGGCAAGACGAGCAGTACTTC	CASSYLGRGQDEQYF
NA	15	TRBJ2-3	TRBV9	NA	TGTGCCAGCAATCTAGGACTCCCTAGCACAGATACGCAGTATTTT	CASNLGLPSTDTQYF
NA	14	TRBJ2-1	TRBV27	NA	TGTGCCAGCACCACTTACAGCTCCTACAATGAGCAGTTCTTC	CASTTYSSYNEQFF
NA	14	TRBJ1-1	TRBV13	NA	TGTGCCAGCAGCTGGGTGGGGGCCCCCCCTGAAGCTTTCTTT	CASSWVGAPPEAFF
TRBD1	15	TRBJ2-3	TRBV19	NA	TGTGCCAGTAGTATTGGGACAGGGGCCACAGATACGCAGTATTTT	CASSIGTGATDTQYF
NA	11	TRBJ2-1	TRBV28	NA	TGTGCCAGCAGTTTACGGTATGAGCAGTTCTTC	CASSLRYEQFF
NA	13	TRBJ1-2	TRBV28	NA	TGTGCCAGCAGTCCCCGGGACCACTATGGCTACACCTTC	CASSPRDHYGYTF
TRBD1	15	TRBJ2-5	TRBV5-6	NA	TGTGCCAGCAGCGAGGACAGGGTTTTTGCGGAGACCCAGTACTTC	CASSEDRVFAETQYF
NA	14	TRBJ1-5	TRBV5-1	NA	TGCGCCAGCAGAGGGGGGGCGAGCAATCAGCCCCAGCATTTT	CASRGGASNQPQHF
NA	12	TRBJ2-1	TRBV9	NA	TGTGCCAGCGCCGACGGTTACAATGAGCAGTTCTTC	CASADGYNEQFF
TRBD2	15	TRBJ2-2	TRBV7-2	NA	TGTGCCAGCAGCTCTAGCGGGAGAAGAACCGGGGAGCTGTTTTTT	CASSSSGRRTGELFF
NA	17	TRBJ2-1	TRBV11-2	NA	TGTGCCAGCAGCCAAGGGATTCCGGACCTTTCCTACAATGAGCAGTTCTTC	CASSQGIPDLSYNEQFF
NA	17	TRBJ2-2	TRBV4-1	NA	TGCGCCAGCAGCCCCCAGGACCAGTTCGCGAACACCGGGGAGCTGTTTTTT	CASSPQDQFANTGELFF
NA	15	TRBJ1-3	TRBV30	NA	TGTGCCTGGAGGTCCAGGTATTCCTCTGGAAACACCATATATTTT	CAWRSRYSSGNTIYF
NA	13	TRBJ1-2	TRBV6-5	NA	TGTGCCAGCCTGGACAGCGATAACTATGGCTACACCTTC	CASLDSDNYGYTF
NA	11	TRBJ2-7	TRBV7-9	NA	TGTGCCAGCAGCCGATCCTACGAGCAGTACTTC	CASSRSYEQYF
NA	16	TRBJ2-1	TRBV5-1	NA	TGCGCCAGCAGCTGGGGGGATGACCGTTTGGACAATGAGCAGTTCTTC	CASSWGDDRLDNEQFF
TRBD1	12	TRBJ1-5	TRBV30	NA	TGTGCCTGGAGTGGGACAGGGCTGCCCCAGCATTTT	CAWSGTGLPQHF
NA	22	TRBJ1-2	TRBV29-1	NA	TGCAGCGTTGAAGCCAGCACCGGACACCACGAAAGATCTCGGGATGTCGCCTATGGCTACACCTTC	CSVEASTGHHERSRDVAYGYTF
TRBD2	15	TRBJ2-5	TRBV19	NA	TGTGCCAGTTCCCGGGAGGGACGGCCAGAAGAGACCCAGTACTTC	CASSREGRPEETQYF
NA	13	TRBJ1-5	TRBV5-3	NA	TGTGCCAGAACCCCTCCCAGCAATCAGCCCCAGCATTTT	CARTPPSNQPQHF
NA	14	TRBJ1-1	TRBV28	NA	TGTGCCAGCAGTCTACCTTGGCGGAACACTGAAGCTTTCTTT	CASSLPWRNTEAFF
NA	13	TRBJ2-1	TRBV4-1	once	TGCGCCAGCAGCCCCCAGACCCGAGATGAGCAGTTCTTC	CASSPQTRDEQFF
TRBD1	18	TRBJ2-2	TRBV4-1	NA	TGCGCCAGCAGCCAAGCACTACAGGGGACCCTTGGGACCGGGGAGCTGTTTTTT	CASSQALQGTLGTGELFF